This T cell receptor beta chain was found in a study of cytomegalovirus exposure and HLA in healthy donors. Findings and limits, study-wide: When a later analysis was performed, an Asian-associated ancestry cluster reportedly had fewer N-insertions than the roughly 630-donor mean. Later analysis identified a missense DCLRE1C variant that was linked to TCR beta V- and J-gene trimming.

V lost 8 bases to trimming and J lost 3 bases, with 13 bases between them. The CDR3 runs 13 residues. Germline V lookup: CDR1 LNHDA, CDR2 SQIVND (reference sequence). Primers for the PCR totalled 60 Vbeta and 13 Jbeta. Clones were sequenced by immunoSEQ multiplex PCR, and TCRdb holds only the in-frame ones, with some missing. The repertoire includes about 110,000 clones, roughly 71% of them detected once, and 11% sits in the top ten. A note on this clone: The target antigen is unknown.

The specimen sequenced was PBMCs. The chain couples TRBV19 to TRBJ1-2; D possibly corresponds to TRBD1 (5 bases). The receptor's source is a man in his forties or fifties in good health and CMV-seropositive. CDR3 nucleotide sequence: TGTGCCAGTTCCCTACAGGTTTACTATGGCTACACCTTC. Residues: CASSLQVYYGYTF. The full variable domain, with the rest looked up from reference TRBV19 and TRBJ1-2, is DGGITQSPKYLFRKEGQNVTLSCEQNLNHDAMYWYRQDPGQGLRLIYYSQIVNDFQKGDIAEGYSVSREKKESFPLTVTSAQKNPTAFYLCASSLQVYYGYTFGSGTRLTVV.